The sequence of this T cell receptor (beta chain) was determined in a study of graft-versus-host responses after intestinal transplantation. V gave up 7 bases and J gave up 1 base; unmatched junction bases: 8. CDR3 size: 16 residues. Germline V lookup: CDR1 SGHRS, CDR2 YFSETQ. Here immunoSEQ multiplex PCR was the method, and the copy in TCRdb shows in-frame clones only, minus some. Among approximately 21,000 clones listed, about 55% were seen once. General study findings and limits: Analysis identified GvH clones in recipient marrow, with some appearing first in ileum or blood.

The chain combines TRBV5-1 with TRBJ2-5; 12 bases align to TRBD1. The source material was alloreactive CD4+ T cells from a mixed lymphocyte reaction culture, sampled before intestinal transplant. Subset specified: CFSE-low proliferating T cells sorted from roughly 6-day pre-transplant mixed lymphocyte reaction (GvH or HvG direction). This TCR derives from a human patient who received an intestinal transplant. DNA for the CDR3: TGCGCCAGCGGGACAGGGGGCCATGTAATCCAAGAGACCCAGTACTTC. It translates to CASGTGGHVIQETQYF.